The table lists the clone carrying this T cell receptor (beta chain) with many counts. These data belong to a study of T cells in Graves' hyperthyroidism and ophthalmopathy. Amplification of TCR beta CDR3 regions used RNA as the template. The TCR CDR3 first-round RT-PCR relied on the HTBI primer set. Using its own MiXCR run on the multiplex PCR reads, TCRdb lists one record per CDR3 protein. The sample yields around 34,000 distinct CDR3 sequences, around 52% seen once. The ends were cut back, 4 bases at V and 3 bases at J, with 10 bases in the middle. The CDR3 contains 15 residues. Germline V gives CDR1 LGHDT, CDR2 YNNKEL (reference sequence). Reasons for excluding patients were uncontrolled infection, other autoimmune disease, pregnancy or lactation. Each 10 ml fresh peripheral blood draw supplied the PBMCs.

The chain uses TRBV3-1 and TRBJ2-6; D is ambiguous. This clonotype originated in a woman between 40 and 55 years old with Graves' ophthalmopathy. Sequencing was done on a sample of blood. The CDR3: CASSPPLSGANVLTF. The CDR3 DNA sequence: TGTGCCAGCAGCCCTCCTCTCAGTGGGGCCAACGTCCTGACTTTC.